This T cell receptor (beta chain) was retrieved from a study of shared clonotypes between healthy human individuals. Libraries were prepared by immunoSEQ multiplex PCR; TCRdb keeps only in-frame clonotypes and omits some of them. This table holds about 600,000 clones, roughly 98% found once. This CDR3 comprises 12 residues. The naive CD8 subset, CD45RO-negative cells positively selected for CCR7, excluded terminally differentiated effector memory CD45RA+ cells. Donors had no recently reported acute infections or vaccinations and were HIV-negative. A single count supports this clone. Sequenced: naive CD8+ T cells sorted from blood. This receptor was taken from a man younger than 40 in good health. This chain uses TRBV21-1 with TRBJ2-1. TRBV21-1 is shown as a pseudogene. For the CDR3, the DNA is TGTGCCAGCAGCAGGTGGTGGAATGAGCAGTTCTTC. This translates into CASSRWWNEQFF.